Below are 5 T cell receptor beta chains sequenced from a single sample in a study of OX40 agonist ivuxolimab in advanced cancers. Sequencing used immunoSEQ multiplex PCR; TCRdb keeps in-frame clones, though not all of them. The sample includes 60,000 to 75,000 clones, 70% to 90% of them seen just once. This material consisted of CD4+ or CD8+ T cells sorted from blood, taken in a trial of the OX40 agonist ivuxolimab. The source is an adult with an advanced solid tumor such as melanoma, head and neck, liver or kidney cancer.

V gene TRBV15 combines with J gene TRBJ2-5; D is unclear. The DNA end lines up better with TRBJ2-7; the J call may be wrong. The germline CDR1 and CDR2 sequences are LNHNV and YYDKDF (reference sequence). The CDR3 is 14 amino acids. CDR3 sequence: CATSRTMTLYEQYF. The CDR3 bases are TGTGCCACCAGCAGAACTATGACACTCTACGAGCAGTACTTC.

The chain recombines TRBV7-3 with TRBJ2-1, with D uncertain. V shed 8 bases and J shed 5 bases, with 7 bases lying between them. This CDR3 is built from 11 residues. CDR1 is SGHTA, CDR2 FQGTGA, per germline. The CDR3 DNA is TGTGCCAGCTCCCAAAACAATGAGCAGTTCTTC. It encodes CASSQNNEQFF.

The chain employs TRBV7-2 and TRBJ2-5; TRBD1 is a possible D gene (5 bases). Trimming removed 1 base at V and 2 bases at J, with 14 bases between. Germline V gene data show CDR1 as SGHTA and CDR2 as FQGNSA. This CDR3 spans 16 amino acids. This CDR3 reads CASSLDGRAGQETQYF. CDR3 coding DNA: TGTGCCAGCAGCTTAGATGGCAGGGCTGGGCAAGAGACCCAGTACTTC.

The chain recombines TRBV5-1 with TRBJ2-7; TRBD2 aligns across 14 bases. Per the germline V gene, CDR1 is SGHRS and CDR2 is YFSETQ. Trimming at V came to 4 bases and at J to 6 bases, leaving 6 bases not matched to a gene. CDR3 length: 15 residues. CDR3 DNA sequence: TGCGCCAGCAGCGAGACTAGCGGGGGGGTTGGCGAGCAGTACTTC. Its translation: CASSETSGGVGEQYF.

V gene TRBV27 combines with J gene TRBJ2-1; D gene uncertain. This CDR3 is 15 amino acids long. CDR1 is MNHEY, CDR2 SMNVEV, per germline (reference sequence). Trimming removed 0 bases at V and 2 bases at J, with 8 bases between. The CDR3: CASSLSSPTYNEQFF. The DNA for the CDR3 is TGTGCCAGCAGTTTATCGTCGCCTACCTACAATGAGCAGTTCTTC.